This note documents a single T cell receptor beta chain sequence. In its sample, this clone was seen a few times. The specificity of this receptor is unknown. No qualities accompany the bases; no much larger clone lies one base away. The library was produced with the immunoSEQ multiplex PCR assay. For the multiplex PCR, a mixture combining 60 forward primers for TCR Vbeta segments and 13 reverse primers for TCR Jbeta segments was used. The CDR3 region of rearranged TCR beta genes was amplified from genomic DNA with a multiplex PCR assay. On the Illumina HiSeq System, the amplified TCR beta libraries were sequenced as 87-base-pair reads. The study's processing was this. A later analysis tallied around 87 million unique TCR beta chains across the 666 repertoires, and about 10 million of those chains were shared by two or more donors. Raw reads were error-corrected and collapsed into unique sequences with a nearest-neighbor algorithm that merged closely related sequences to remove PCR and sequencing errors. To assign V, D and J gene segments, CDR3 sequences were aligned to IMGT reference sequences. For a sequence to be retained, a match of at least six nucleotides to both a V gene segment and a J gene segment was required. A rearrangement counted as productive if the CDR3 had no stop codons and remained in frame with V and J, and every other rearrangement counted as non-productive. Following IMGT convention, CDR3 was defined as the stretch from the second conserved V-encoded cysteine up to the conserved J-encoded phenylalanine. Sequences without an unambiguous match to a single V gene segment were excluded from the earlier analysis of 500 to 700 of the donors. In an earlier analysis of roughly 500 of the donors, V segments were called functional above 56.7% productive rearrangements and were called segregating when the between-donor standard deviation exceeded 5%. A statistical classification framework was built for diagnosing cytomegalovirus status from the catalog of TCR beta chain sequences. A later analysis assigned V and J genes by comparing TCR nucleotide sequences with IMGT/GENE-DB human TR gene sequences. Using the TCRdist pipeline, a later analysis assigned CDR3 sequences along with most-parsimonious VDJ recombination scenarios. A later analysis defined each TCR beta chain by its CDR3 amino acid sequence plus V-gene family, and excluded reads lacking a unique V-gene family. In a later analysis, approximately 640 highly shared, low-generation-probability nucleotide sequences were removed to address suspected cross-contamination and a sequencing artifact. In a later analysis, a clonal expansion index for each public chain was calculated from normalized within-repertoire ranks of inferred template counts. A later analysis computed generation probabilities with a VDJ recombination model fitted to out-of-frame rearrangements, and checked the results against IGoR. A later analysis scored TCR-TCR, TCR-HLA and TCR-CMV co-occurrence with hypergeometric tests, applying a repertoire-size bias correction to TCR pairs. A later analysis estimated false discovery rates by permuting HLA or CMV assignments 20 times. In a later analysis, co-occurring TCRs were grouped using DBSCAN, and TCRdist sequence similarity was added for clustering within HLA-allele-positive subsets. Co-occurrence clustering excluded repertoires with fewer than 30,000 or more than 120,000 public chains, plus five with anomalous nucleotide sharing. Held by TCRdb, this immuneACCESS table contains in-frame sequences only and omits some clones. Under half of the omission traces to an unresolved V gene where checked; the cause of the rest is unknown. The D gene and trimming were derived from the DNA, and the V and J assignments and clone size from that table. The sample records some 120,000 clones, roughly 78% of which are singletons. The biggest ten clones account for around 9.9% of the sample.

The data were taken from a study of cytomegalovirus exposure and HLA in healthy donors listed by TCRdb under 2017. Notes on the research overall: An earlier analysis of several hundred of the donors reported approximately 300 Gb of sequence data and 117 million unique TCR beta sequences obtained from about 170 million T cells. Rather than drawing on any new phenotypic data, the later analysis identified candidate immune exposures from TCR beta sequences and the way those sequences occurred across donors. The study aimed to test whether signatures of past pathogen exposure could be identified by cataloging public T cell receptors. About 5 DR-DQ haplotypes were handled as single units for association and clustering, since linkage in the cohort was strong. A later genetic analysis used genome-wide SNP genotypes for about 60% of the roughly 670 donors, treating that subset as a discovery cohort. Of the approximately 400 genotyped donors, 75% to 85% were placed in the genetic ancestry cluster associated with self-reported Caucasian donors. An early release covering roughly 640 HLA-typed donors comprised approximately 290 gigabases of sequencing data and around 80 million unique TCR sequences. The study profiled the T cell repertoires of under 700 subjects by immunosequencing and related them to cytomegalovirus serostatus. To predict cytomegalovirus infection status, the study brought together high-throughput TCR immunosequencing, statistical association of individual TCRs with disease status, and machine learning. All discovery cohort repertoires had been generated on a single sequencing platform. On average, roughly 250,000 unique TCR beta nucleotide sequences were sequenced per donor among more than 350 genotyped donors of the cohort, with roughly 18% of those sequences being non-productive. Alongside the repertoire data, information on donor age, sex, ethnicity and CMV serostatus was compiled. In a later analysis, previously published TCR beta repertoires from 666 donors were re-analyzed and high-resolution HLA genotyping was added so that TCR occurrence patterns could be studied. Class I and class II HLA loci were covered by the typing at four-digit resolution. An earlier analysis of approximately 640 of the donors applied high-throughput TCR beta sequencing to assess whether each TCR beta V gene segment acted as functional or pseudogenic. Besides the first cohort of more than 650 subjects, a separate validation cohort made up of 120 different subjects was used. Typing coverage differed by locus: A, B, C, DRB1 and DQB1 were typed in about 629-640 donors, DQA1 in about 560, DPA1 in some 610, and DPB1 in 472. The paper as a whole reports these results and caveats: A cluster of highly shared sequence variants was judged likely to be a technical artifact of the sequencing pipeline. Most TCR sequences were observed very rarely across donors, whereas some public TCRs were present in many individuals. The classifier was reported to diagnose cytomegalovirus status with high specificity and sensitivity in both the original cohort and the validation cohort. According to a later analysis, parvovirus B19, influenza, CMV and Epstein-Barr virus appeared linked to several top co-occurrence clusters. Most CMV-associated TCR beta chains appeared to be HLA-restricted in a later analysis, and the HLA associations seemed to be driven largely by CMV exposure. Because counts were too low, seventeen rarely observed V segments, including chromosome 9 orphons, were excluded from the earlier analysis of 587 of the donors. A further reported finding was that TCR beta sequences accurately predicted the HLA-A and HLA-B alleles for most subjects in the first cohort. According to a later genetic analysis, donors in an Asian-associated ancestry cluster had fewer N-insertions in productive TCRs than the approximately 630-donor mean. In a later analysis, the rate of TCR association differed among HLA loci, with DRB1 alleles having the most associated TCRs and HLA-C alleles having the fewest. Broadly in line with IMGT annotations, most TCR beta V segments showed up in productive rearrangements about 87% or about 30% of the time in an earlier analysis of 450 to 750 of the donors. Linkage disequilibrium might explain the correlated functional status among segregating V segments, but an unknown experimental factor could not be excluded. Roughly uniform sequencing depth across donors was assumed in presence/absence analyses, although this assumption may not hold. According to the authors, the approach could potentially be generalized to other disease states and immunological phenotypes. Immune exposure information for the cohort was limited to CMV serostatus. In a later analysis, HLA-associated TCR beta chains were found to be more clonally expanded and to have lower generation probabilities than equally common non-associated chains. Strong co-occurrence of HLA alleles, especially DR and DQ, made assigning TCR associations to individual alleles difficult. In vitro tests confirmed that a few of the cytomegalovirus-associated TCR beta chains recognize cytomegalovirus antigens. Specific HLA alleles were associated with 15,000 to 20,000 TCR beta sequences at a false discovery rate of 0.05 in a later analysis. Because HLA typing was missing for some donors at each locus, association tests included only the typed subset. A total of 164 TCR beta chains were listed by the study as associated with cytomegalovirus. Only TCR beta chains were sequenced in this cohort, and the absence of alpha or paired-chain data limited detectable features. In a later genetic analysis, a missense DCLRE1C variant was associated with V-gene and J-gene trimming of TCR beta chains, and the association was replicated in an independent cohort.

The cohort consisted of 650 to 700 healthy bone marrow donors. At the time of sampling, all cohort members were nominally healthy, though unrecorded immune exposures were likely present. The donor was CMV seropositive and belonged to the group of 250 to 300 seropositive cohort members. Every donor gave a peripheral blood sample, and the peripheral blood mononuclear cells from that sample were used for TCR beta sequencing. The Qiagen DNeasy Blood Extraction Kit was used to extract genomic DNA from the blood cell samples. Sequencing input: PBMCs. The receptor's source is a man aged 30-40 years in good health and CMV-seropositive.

The CDR3: CASREGAYNYGYTF. The nucleotides are TGTGCCAGCAGAGAGGGGGCGTATAACTATGGCTACACCTTC. The V and J genes are TRBV2 and TRBJ1-2; the central 7 bases match TRBD1. The cysteine opens and the phenylalanine closes a CDR3 of 14 amino acids. The entry retains the CDR3 DNA only, 42 bases that are in frame from base 1. Sequences SNHLY (CDR1) and FYNNEI (CDR2) are obtained from the germline V gene. Trimming removed 6 bases from V and 1 base from J; the gene matches leave 5 bases unexplained.